A single sample is the source of the 4 T cell receptor beta chains below, sequenced in a study of cytomegalovirus exposure and HLA in healthy donors. The PCR ran on 60 Vbeta and 13 Jbeta primers. Generated by immunoSEQ multiplex PCR, the TCRdb table keeps only in-frame clones and is missing some. The sample yields around 160,000 clones, 77% seen once. Sample: PBMCs. The receptors were sampled from a male donor in good health and CMV-seropositive.

This clone was seen a few times. V usage is TRBV4-1 and J usage is TRBJ2-7; 10 bases match TRBD2. CDR3 size: 15 residues. The V gene end was trimmed by 4 bases and the J gene end by 0 bases; junction bases not matched to a gene: 3. CDR1 is MGHRA, CDR2 YSYEKL, per germline. The chain's CDR3 is CASSRGTSDSYEQYF. The CDR3 bases are TGCGCCAGCAGCCGCGGGACTAGCGACTCCTACGAGCAGTACTTC.

This chain uses TRBV5-1 with TRBJ2-7; 9 bases are shared with TRBD1. The J segment lost 6 bases and the V segment lost 1 base, leaving 8 bases of the junction unmatched. Germline loops: CDR1 SGHRS, CDR2 YFSETQ. CDR3 size: 15 residues. The CDR3 DNA reads TGCGCCAGCAGCTTGCAGAGGACAGGGGAGAGCGAGCAGTACTTC. Protein product: CASSLQRTGESEQYF.

The gene calls are TRBV28 and TRBJ1-1; D not certain. Germline V gene lookup returns CDR1 MDHEN and CDR2 SYDVKM. Trimming took off 6 bases at V and 3 bases at J, with 14 bases between the two ends. This CDR3 is 14 amino acids long. The CDR3 nucleotides read TGTGCCAGCAGCATGCCCCCGGAGGACACTGAAGCTTTCTTT. Translated, it gives CASSMPPEDTEAFF.

In its sample, this clone was seen once. The chain uses TRBV11-2 and TRBJ1-2, with a weak D call TRBD1 (5 bases). Germline CDR1 is SGHAT and CDR2 is FQNNGV. The CDR3 sequence is 15 residues long. V lost 6 bases and J lost 7, with 21 bases in between. CDR3 residues: CASRMIRGERSGYTF. CDR3 bases: TGTGCCAGCAGGATGATTCGGGGGGAGCGCTCTGGCTACACCTTC.